This TCR beta chain was recovered during a study of T cells expressing NK-cell markers. The germline gives CDR1 SGHNT, CDR2 YYREEE (reference sequence). CDR3 length: 14 residues. 5'RACE template switching with UMIs generated TCR beta cDNA. TCRdb reanalyzed the 5' RACE reads and collapses them to one entry per CDR3 protein, without DNA. The listing contains 200,000 to 300,000 distinct CDR3 sequences. Specimen: blood T cells: a sorted CD56 or NKG2C T cell subset, CD4+ or CD8+ T cells, or bulk PBMC T cells (not recorded which). This sequence was found in a man younger than 35 in good health. The chain couples TRBV5-4 to TRBJ2-1; TCRdb calls TRBD2, which cannot be checked without DNA. CDR3 loop: CASSAGPRGDEQFF.